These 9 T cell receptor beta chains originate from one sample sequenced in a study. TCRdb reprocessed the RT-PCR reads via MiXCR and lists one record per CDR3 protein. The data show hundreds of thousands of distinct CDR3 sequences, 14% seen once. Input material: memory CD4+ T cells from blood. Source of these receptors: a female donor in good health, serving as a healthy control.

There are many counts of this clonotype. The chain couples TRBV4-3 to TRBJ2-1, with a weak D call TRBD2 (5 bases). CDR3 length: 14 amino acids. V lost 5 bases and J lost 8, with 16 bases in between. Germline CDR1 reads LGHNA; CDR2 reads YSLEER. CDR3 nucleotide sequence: TGCGCCAGCAGCGGGCGGGTCGGAGTCGATGAGCAGTTCTTC. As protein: CASSGRVGVDEQFF.

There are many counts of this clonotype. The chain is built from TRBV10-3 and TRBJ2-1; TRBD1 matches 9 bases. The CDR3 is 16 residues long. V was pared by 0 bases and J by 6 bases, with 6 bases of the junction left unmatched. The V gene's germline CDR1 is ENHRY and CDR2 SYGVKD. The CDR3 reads CAISESGQGIRNEQFF. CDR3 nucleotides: TGTGCCATCAGTGAGTCGGGACAGGGAATCCGCAATGAGCAGTTCTTC.

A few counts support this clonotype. The CDR3: CAWRVGNTEAFF. The DNA of the CDR3 is TGTGCCTGGAGAGTGGGGAACACTGAAGCTTTCTTT. This chain joins TRBV30 and TRBJ1-1; D call uncertain. The CDR3 sequence is 12 residues long. CDR1 GTSNPN and CDR2 SVGIG come from the germline V gene (reference sequence). With 3 bases removed from V and 1 base from J, the gap between germline ends came to 6 bases.

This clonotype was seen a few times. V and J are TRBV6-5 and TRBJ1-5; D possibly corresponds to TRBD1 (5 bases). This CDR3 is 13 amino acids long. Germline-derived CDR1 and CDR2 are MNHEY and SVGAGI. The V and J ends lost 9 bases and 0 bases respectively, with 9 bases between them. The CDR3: CASRQNSNQPQHF. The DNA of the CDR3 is TGTGCCAGTAGACAGAATAGCAATCAGCCCCAGCATTTT.

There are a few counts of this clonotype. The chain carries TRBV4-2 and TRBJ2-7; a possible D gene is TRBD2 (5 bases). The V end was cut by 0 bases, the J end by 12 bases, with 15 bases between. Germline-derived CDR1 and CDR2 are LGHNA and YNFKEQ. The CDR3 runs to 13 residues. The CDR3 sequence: CASSQDGGGPGYF. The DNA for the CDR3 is TGTGCCAGCAGCCAAGATGGTGGCGGGCCGGGGTACTTC.

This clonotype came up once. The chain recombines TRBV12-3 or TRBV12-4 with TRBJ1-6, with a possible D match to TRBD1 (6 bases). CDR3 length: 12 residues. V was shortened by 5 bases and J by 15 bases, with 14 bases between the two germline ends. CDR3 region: CASSQNRAYLHF. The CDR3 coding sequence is TGTGCCAGCAGTCAAAACAGGGCATACCTCCACTTT.

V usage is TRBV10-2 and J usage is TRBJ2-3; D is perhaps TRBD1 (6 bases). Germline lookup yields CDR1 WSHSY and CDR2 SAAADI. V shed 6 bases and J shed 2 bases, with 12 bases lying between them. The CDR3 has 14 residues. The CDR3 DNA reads TGCGCCAGCAGGACAGGAATCGACACAGATACGCAGTATTTT. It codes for CASRTGIDTDTQYF.

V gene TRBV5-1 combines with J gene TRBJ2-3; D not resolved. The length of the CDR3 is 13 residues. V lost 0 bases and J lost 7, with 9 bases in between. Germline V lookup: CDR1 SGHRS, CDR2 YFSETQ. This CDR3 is CASSLDWGNTQYF. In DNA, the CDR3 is TGCGCCAGCAGCTTGGACTGGGGAAATACGCAGTATTTT.

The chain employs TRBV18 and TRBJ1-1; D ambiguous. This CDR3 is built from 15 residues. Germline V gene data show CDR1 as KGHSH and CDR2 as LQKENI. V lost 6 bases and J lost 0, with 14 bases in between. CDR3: CASSSSLFMNTEAFF. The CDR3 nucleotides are TGTGCCAGCTCCTCCTCGCTTTTCATGAACACTGAAGCTTTCTTT. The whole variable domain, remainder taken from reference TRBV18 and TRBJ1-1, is NAGVMQNPRHLVRRRGQEARLRCSPMKGHSHVYWYRQLPEEGLKFMVYLQKENIIDESGMPKERFSAEFPKEGPSILRIQQVVRGDSAAYFCASSSSLFMNTEAFFGQGTRLTVV.